These T cell receptor beta chains were read from a single sample in a study of blood T cell repertoires in COVID-19. Sequencing was performed with immunoSEQ multiplex PCR; in TCRdb, only in-frame clones are kept and a portion is missing. Of about 77,000 clones listed, 90% were seen once; the top ten hold about 17%. The sample taken for sequencing was peripheral blood. Every receptor here comes from a woman older than 75 with active or convalescent COVID-19. Each CDR3 is given with its conserved first and last residue. D genes are given only for firm matches. Clone size is shown for a subset of rows, as once, few, many or a class of expanded clone.

CDR3,DNA,V,size,length,J,D
CAISESQGAGEQFF,TGTGCCATCAGTGAGTCACAGGGGGCGGGTGAGCAGTTCTTC,TRBV10-3,.,14,TRBJ2-1,TRBD1
CASSFGSGATYEQYF,TGCGCCAGCAGCTTCGGAAGCGGGGCAACCTACGAGCAGTACTTC,TRBV5-1,.,15,TRBJ2-7,TRBD2
CAITRQGVYNEQFF,TGTGCCATCACGAGGCAGGGGGTGTACAATGAGCAGTTCTTC,TRBV10-3,.,14,TRBJ2-1,TRBD1
CASSLGRGEYQETQYF,TGTGCCAGTAGTTTAGGGCGGGGAGAGTACCAAGAGACCCAGTACTTC,TRBV19,.,16,TRBJ2-5,.
CASSAPGTEYGYTF,TGTGCCAGCAGTGCCCCCGGGACAGAGTATGGCTACACCTTC,TRBV2,.,14,TRBJ1-2,TRBD1
CASSPGQANEKLFF,TGTGCCAGCAGCCCGGGACAGGCCAATGAAAAACTGTTTTTT,TRBV7-9,.,14,TRBJ1-4,TRBD1
CASSPGTGRATDTQYF,TGCGCCAGCAGCCCAGGGACAGGGAGGGCCACAGATACGCAGTATTTT,TRBV4-1,.,16,TRBJ2-3,TRBD1
CASSLGGDYGYTF,TGTGCCAGCAGCCTCGGCGGGGACTATGGCTACACCTTC,TRBV11-2,.,13,TRBJ1-2,.
CASSDTTPGTGFGYTF,TGTGCCAGCAGTGACACCACTCCCGGGACAGGGTTCGGCTACACCTTC,TRBV25-1,.,16,TRBJ1-2,TRBD1
CASSQGQVRSTEAFF,TGTGCCAGCAGCCAGGGTCAGGTCAGGTCCACTGAAGCTTTCTTT,TRBV3-1/TRBV3-2,.,15,TRBJ1-1,.
CASYSPDRGGGYTF,TGTGCCAGCTATTCACCGGACAGGGGAGGAGGCTACACCTTC,TRBV6-5,few,14,TRBJ1-2,TRBD1
CASSTYQGGFYGYTF,TGTGCCAGCTCGACTTATCAGGGGGGCTTCTATGGCTACACCTTC,TRBV28,.,15,TRBJ1-2,TRBD1
CASSLVSGGGNTIYF,TGTGCCAGCAGCTTGGTCTCAGGGGGCGGAAACACCATATATTTT,TRBV5-5,.,15,TRBJ1-3,TRBD1
CASSETGVNSPLHF,TGTGCCAGCAGCGAGACAGGGGTTAATTCACCCCTCCACTTT,TRBV9,.,14,TRBJ1-6,TRBD1
CASSRQGPGYTF,TGTGCCAGCAGTCGACAGGGCCCTGGCTACACCTTC,TRBV12-3/TRBV12-4,.,12,TRBJ1-2,TRBD1
CSVEPTGSGELFF,TGCAGCGTAGAACCCACAGGGAGCGGGGAGCTGTTTTTT,TRBV29-1,.,13,TRBJ2-2,.
CASSRGASYEQYF,TGTGCCAGCAGCCGCGGGGCTTCCTACGAGCAGTACTTC,TRBV7-2,.,13,TRBJ2-7,.
CASSGTGANVLTF,TGTGCCAGCAGCGGGACTGGGGCCAACGTCCTGACTTTC,TRBV2,once,13,TRBJ2-6,.
CASSKVGQGNTEAFF,.,TRBV21-1,.,15,TRBJ1-1,.
CASVEGTGRGNTIYF,TGTGCCAGCGTAGAGGGGACAGGGAGGGGAAACACCATATATTTT,TRBV6-5,.,15,TRBJ1-3,TRBD1
CASSLSGGNQPQHF,TGTGCCAGCAGCCTTTCAGGGGGCAATCAGCCCCAGCATTTT,TRBV3-1/TRBV3-2,once,14,TRBJ1-5,.
CASRAGVYHEQYF,TGTGCCAGCAGGGCAGGGGTCTACCACGAGCAGTACTTC,TRBV28,.,13,TRBJ2-7,.
CASSNGREGNTIYF,TGTGCCAGCAGCAACGGACGGGAGGGAAACACCATATATTTT,TRBV5-4,few,14,TRBJ1-3,.
CASSLAEEAFF,TGTGCCAGCAGCTTGGCCGAGGAAGCTTTCTTT,TRBV5-6,.,11,TRBJ1-1,.
CASSGQGLNTGELFF,TGTGCCAGCAGCGGACAGGGGTTGAACACCGGGGAGCTGTTTTTT,TRBV9,once,15,TRBJ2-2,TRBD1
CASSSQGYEQYF,TGTGCCAGCAGCTCACAGGGTTACGAGCAGTACTTC,TRBV7-9,few,12,TRBJ2-7,.
CASSSDGVSNQPQHF,TGTGCCAGCAGCTCCGACGGGGTTAGCAATCAGCCCCAGCATTTT,TRBV11-2,.,15,TRBJ1-5,.
CASSDTGNTIYF,TGTGCCAGCAGCGATACAGGAAACACCATATATTTT,TRBV5-6,.,12,TRBJ1-3,.
CASSAQGGGYTF,TGTGCCAGCAGTGCACAGGGTGGGGGCTACACCTTC,TRBV25-1,.,12,TRBJ1-2,.
CASSIQGRTYNEQFF,TGTGCCAGTAGTATTCAAGGGAGGACCTACAATGAGCAGTTCTTC,TRBV19,.,15,TRBJ2-1,.
CASSLSGSGYTF,TGCGCCAGCAGCCTTTCGGGGTCTGGCTACACCTTC,TRBV5-1,.,12,TRBJ1-2,.